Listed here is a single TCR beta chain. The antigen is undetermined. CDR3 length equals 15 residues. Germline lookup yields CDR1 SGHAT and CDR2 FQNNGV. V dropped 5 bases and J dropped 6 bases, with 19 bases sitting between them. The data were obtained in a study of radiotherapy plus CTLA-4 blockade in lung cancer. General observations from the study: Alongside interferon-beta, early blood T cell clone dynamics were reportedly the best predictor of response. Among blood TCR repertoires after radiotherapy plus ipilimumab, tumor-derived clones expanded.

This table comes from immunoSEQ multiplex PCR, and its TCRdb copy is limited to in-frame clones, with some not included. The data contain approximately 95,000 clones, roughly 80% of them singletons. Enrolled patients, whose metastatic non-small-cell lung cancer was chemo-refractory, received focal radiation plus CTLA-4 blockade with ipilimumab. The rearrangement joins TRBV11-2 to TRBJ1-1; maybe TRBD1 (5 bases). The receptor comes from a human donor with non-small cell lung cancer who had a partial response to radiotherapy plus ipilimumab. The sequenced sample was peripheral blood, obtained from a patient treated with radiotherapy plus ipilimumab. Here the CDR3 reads CASSPLGAVGPEAFF. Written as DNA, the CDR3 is TGTGCCAGCAGCCCCCTTGGGGCCGTCGGACCTGAAGCTTTCTTT.